This TCR beta chain comes out of a study of cytomegalovirus exposure and HLA in healthy donors. As for the study in general: Earlier work reported 117 million unique TCR beta sequences from some 180 million T cells.

Findings and limits, study-wide: Follow-up analysis later connected one missense variant in DCLRE1C with trimming of TCR beta V- and J-genes.

PCR primers comprised 60 Vbeta and 13 Jbeta primers. Generated by immunoSEQ multiplex PCR, the TCRdb table keeps only in-frame clones and is missing some. The sample has under 150,000 clones; approximately 84% are singletons. This CDR3 is built from 16 residues. The trim removed 4 bases at V and 0 bases at J, leaving 6 bases unmatched. Germline loops: CDR1 MNHNY, CDR2 SVGAGI (reference sequence). In regard to this clone: Its specificity is unknown.

The receptor was isolated from a woman aged 40 to 50 in good health and CMV-seronegative. This chain links TRBV6-6 with TRBJ2-3; 8 bases map to TRBD1. Sequencing input: PBMCs. The DNA for the CDR3 is TGTGCCAGCAGTTCCCGGACAGGGACTAGCACAGATACGCAGTATTTT. Its protein is CASSSRTGTSTDTQYF.